The 10 T cell receptor beta chains presented below share a single source sample, sequenced in a study of blood T cell repertoires in COVID-19 (dated by TCRdb to the early 2020s). Receptor libraries were prepared by the immunoSEQ multiplex PCR assay. TCRdb took over this immuneACCESS table, retaining in-frame rearrangements with V and J assigned. Such tables are incomplete; in checked studies, under half of the missing clones stem from an unresolved V gene, and the remainder is unexplained. This sample holds 250,000 to 350,000 clones; about 91% were observed only once. Clones ranked in the top ten supply 5.5% to 8.5% of the sample. Specimen: peripheral blood. Every receptor here comes from a woman under 40 who had recovered from COVID-19.

J is TRBJ2-1 and V is TRBV27; 7 bases line up with TRBD1. V dropped 7 bases and J dropped 6; count of bases not matched to a gene: 9. This CDR3 region has 14 residues. In germline, CDR1 is MNHEY, CDR2 SMNVEV (reference sequence). The CDR3 sequence: CASNRQGYGNEQFF. CDR3 in DNA: TGTGCCAGCAATCGACAGGGATACGGCAATGAGCAGTTCTTC.

The chain uses TRBV19 and TRBJ2-5, with D possibly being TRBD1 (7 bases). This CDR3 spans 18 amino acids. With 5 bases removed from V and 2 bases from J, the gap between germline ends came to 24 bases. Germline values: CDR1 LNHDA, CDR2 SQIVND (reference sequence). The CDR3, as DNA: TGTGCCAGTAGTTCCTACTACCCCGCGGGACAGCCACAAGAGACCCAGTACTTC. Amino acid sequence: CASSSYYPAGQPQETQYF.

As concerns this clone: The junction and the germline gene differ at one end; a read error may be behind it. CDR3 sequence reads: CATYFGETQYF. The CDR3 DNA reads TGTGCCACCTATTTCGGAGAGACCCAATACTTC. The rearrangement uses TRBV28 and TRBJ2-5; D uncertain. The CDR3 length is 11 residues. The V gene's germline CDR1 is MDHEN and CDR2 SYDVKM.

The V call is TRBV7-9, the J call TRBJ1-4, with D perhaps TRBD1 (6 bases). CDR3 size: 14 residues. V lost 5 bases and J lost 5, with 12 bases in between. Germline V lookup: CDR1 SEHNR, CDR2 FQNEAQ (reference sequence). The chain's CDR3 is CASSLRGLNEKLFF. The CDR3 DNA is TGTGCCAGCAGCCTCAGGGGATTAAATGAAAAACTGTTTTTT.

The V gene is TRBV12-3 or TRBV12-4, the J gene TRBJ2-2; weak D call: TRBD2 (5 bases). The CDR3 contains 13 residues. V was clipped by 7 bases and J by 5 bases, with 11 bases between them. For the CDR3, the DNA is TGTGCCAGCATCCGTACGGGGACCGGGGAGCTGTTTTTT. Protein: CASIRTGTGELFF.

The genes are TRBV4-3 and TRBJ2-7; D is perhaps TRBD2 (5 bases). V lost 0 bases, J lost 3 bases, and 18 bases lay in between. Germline V gene data show CDR1 as LGHNA and CDR2 as YSLEER. This CDR3 comprises 17 residues. The chain's CDR3 is CASSQDYDGESHYEQYF. The CDR3 nucleotides are TGCGCCAGCAGCCAAGACTATGACGGGGAATCTCACTACGAGCAGTACTTC.

The chain is built from TRBV6-1 and TRBJ2-7; D may be TRBD1 (5 bases). Germline CDR1 and CDR2: MNHNS and SASEGT. The V gene lost 1 base and the J gene lost 0 bases, with 7 bases spanning the gap. The CDR3 is 14 amino acids. The CDR3 bases are TGTGCCAGCAGTGAAGACAGGTTCTCCTACGAGCAGTACTTC. Encoded protein: CASSEDRFSYEQYF.

The chain combines TRBV24-1 with TRBJ2-1; 9 bases fit TRBD2. Per germline, CDR1 KGHDR and CDR2 SFDVKD. CDR3 size: 16 residues. J was trimmed by 7 bases and V by 2 bases; bases with no gene match: 8. This chain's CDR3 is CATSDSGGGARNEQFF. The CDR3 region has the DNA TGTGCCACCAGTGATTCCGGCGGGGGGGCGCGGAATGAGCAGTTCTTC.

CDR3 sequence: CASSKKGTGGYEQYF. The CDR3 DNA sequence: TGTGCCAGCAGTAAAAAAGGGACAGGGGGCTACGAGCAGTACTTC. This chain links TRBV28 with TRBJ2-7, with 11 bases that match TRBD1. This CDR3 contains 15 residues. J lost 3 bases, V lost 5 bases, and 6 bases had no gene match. Looked up from germline, CDR1 is MDHEN and CDR2 is SYDVKM.

The V call is TRBV6-2 or TRBV6-3, the J call TRBJ1-1; D call uncertain. V lost 5 bases and J 5 bases, leaving 12 bases between the germline ends. Germline lookup yields CDR1 MNHEY and CDR2 SVGEGT. CDR3 length equals 13 residues. CDR3 bases: TGTGCCAGCAGTCAAATCAGAGGGACTGAAGCTTTCTTT. This gives the protein CASSQIRGTEAFF.